The rows below give T cell receptor beta chains drawn from one sample of a study of OX40 agonist ivuxolimab in advanced cancers. Repertoires were generated with immunoSEQ multiplex PCR, while TCRdb's copy carries only in-frame clones and drops some. The sample contains 70,000 to 80,000 clones, approximately 89% of which appear only once. The source material was CD4+ or CD8+ T cells sorted from blood, sampled in a trial of the OX40 agonist ivuxolimab. These TCRs come from an adult with an advanced solid tumor such as melanoma, head and neck, liver or kidney cancer. Each CDR3 is given with its conserved first and last residue. D genes are given only for firm matches. Clone size, where shown, is once, few, many, or a class for clones that have expanded.

TRBD1,TRBJ2-7,NA,TRBV7-9,CASTRDRGSYEQYF,TGTGCCAGCACCCGGGACAGGGGCTCCTACGAGCAGTACTTC
NA,TRBJ2-1,NA,TRBV7-2,CASSLGQPYNEQFF,TGTGCCAGCAGCTTAGGACAGCCCTACAATGAGCAGTTCTTC
NA,TRBJ1-4,NA,TRBV7-2,CASSFLGGVFNEKLFF,TGTGCCAGCAGCTTTCTGGGGGGGGTCTTTAATGAAAAACTGTTTTTT
NA,TRBJ1-5,NA,TRBV27,CASSLSSGVSYSNQPQHF,TGTGCCAGCAGTTTATCTTCGGGGGTCAGCTATAGCAATCAGCCCCAGCATTTT
TRBD2,TRBJ2-7,once,TRBV7-2,CASSSDGLAGVPYEQYF,TGTGCCAGCAGCTCCGACGGACTAGCGGGAGTCCCCTACGAGCAGTACTTC
NA,TRBJ2-7,NA,TRBV7-2,CASSLDTSGLYEQYF,TGTGCCAGCAGCTTAGATACCAGCGGGCTCTACGAGCAGTACTTC
TRBD2,TRBJ2-1,NA,TRBV10-3,CAISYTSGRSYNEQFF,TGTGCCATCAGTTACACTAGCGGGAGATCCTACAATGAGCAGTTCTTC
TRBD1,TRBJ1-5,NA,TRBV5-6,CASSYRGLVQPQHF,TGTGCCAGCAGCTACAGGGGGCTGGTTCAGCCCCAGCATTTT
TRBD1,TRBJ1-2,NA,TRBV19,CASSPEGTAGYGYTF,TGTGCCAGTAGCCCCGAGGGGACAGCTGGCTATGGCTACACCTTC
NA,TRBJ1-5,once,TRBV7-2,CASSLGGDQPQHF,TGTGCCAGCAGCTTAGGGGGGGACCAGCCCCAGCATTTT
TRBD2,TRBJ2-2,NA,TRBV18,CASSLRTSGRTNTGELFF,TGTGCCAGCTCACTGAGGACTAGCGGGAGGACGAACACCGGGGAGCTGTTTTTT
TRBD2,TRBJ2-3,NA,TRBV5-4,CASSTGLASTDTQYF,TGTGCCAGCAGCACGGGACTAGCGAGCACAGATACGCAGTATTTT
TRBD2,TRBJ2-3,NA,TRBV2,CASSGTSGTDTQYF,TGTGCCAGCAGTGGGACTAGCGGCACAGATACGCAGTATTTT
TRBD1,TRBJ1-2,NA,TRBV6-1,CASSEATGRNYGYTF,TGTGCCAGCAGTGAAGCGACAGGGAGGAACTATGGCTACACCTTC
TRBD2,TRBJ2-1,NA,TRBV6-5,CASSYGRAYEQFF,TGTGCCAGCAGTTACGGGAGGGCCTATGAGCAGTTCTTC
TRBD2,TRBJ2-7,NA,TRBV19,CASRGLAANSYEQYF,TGTGCCAGTAGAGGACTAGCGGCAAACTCCTACGAGCAGTACTTC
NA,TRBJ2-3,NA,TRBV9,CASSVAGDTQYF,TGTGCCAGCAGCGTTGCGGGAGATACGCAGTATTTT
TRBD1,TRBJ1-1,NA,TRBV6-1,CASCPGTGDTEAFF,TGTGCCAGCTGTCCCGGGACAGGGGACACTGAAGCTTTCTTT
NA,TRBJ2-3,NA,TRBV7-9,CASSLVGAAVVTDTQYF,TGTGCCAGCAGCTTAGTGGGGGCAGCGGTGGTCACAGATACGCAGTATTTT
NA,TRBJ2-5,NA,TRBV29-1,CSVEARGPGEGSQYF,TGCAGCGTTGAAGCGAGGGGCCCAGGGGAGGGGTCCCAGTACTTC
TRBD1,TRBJ2-1,NA,TRBV7-9,CASSLDRGDEQFF,TGTGCCAGCAGCTTAGACAGGGGCGATGAGCAGTTCTTC
NA,TRBJ2-3,NA,TRBV7-2,CASSLTSSSTDTQYF,TGTGCCAGCAGCTTAACTAGTTCTAGCACAGATACGCAGTATTTT
TRBD2,TRBJ2-1,NA,TRBV19,CATSRLAGSAVNEQFF,TGTGCCACCAGCCGACTAGCGGGCTCGGCCGTAAATGAGCAGTTCTTC
NA,TRBJ2-3,NA,TRBV4-2,CASSQDPSRLGTQYF,TGTGCCAGCAGCCAAGACCCGAGCAGGTTGGGTACGCAGTATTTT
TRBD2,TRBJ2-3,NA,TRBV10-2,CASRGWLAGLTDTQYF,TGCGCCAGCAGAGGATGGCTAGCGGGACTCACAGATACGCAGTATTTT
TRBD2,TRBJ2-2,NA,TRBV30,CAWIKREGGYTGELFF,TGTGCCTGGATTAAGCGGGAGGGTGGGTACACCGGGGAGCTGTTTTTT
TRBD1,TRBJ1-6,NA,TRBV6-1,CASSKQGFDSPLHF,TGTGCCAGCAGTAAACAGGGGTTCGATTCACCCCTCCACTTT
NA,TRBJ1-5,once,TRBV6-4,CASSLQPQHF,TGTGCCAGCAGTCTCCAGCCCCAGCATTTT
NA,TRBJ2-1,NA,TRBV11-2,CASSLGLGNNEQFF,TGTGCCAGCAGCTTAGGGCTGGGGAACAATGAGCAGTTCTTC
TRBD2,TRBJ2-2,once,TRBV7-8,CASSLVARTSGRVDTGELFF,TGTGCCAGCAGCTTAGTGGCGCGGACTAGCGGGAGGGTTGACACCGGGGAGCTGTTTTTT
NA,TRBJ2-5,few,TRBV18,CASSPQRGDRETQYF,TGTGCCAGCTCACCTCAGAGGGGTGATAGAGAGACCCAGTACTTC
TRBD1,TRBJ1-5,NA,TRBV2,CASSEQGVSNQPQHF,TGTGCCAGCAGTGAGCAGGGGGTCAGCAATCAGCCCCAGCATTTT
TRBD1,TRBJ2-7,NA,TRBV5-4,CASSRDSTYEQYF,TGTGCCAGCAGCCGGGACAGCACCTACGAGCAGTACTTC
TRBD2,TRBJ2-7,NA,TRBV28,CASSTGTSGKYF,TGTGCCAGCAGCACCGGGACTAGCGGGAAGTACTTC
NA,TRBJ1-5,few,TRBV27,CASSSGFSNQPQHF,TGTGCCAGCAGTTCGGGGTTTAGCAATCAGCCCCAGCATTTT